These T cell receptor beta chains were read from a single sample in a study of T cell responses to AZD1222 COVID-19 vaccine. Produced via immunoSEQ multiplex PCR; TCRdb's table is partial and in-frame only. The repertoire holds 130,000 to 150,000 clones, 85% to 95% seen once, with more than 10% in the top ten. The sequences come from peripheral blood, collected after recovery from COVID-19. The receptor source for this set is an adult who had recovered from COVID-19. CDR3s include the opening cysteine and the closing phenylalanine or tryptophan. Fields, in order: V gene, J gene, clone size, D gene, CDR3 DNA, CDR3 protein. A D gene is named only where the DNA matches it firmly. Rows give clone size only sometimes, using once, few, many, or a class for an expanded clone.

TRBV28	TRBJ2-1	.	.	TGTGCCAGCAGTTTCCCCCCACGGACCAATGAGCAGTTCTTC	CASSFPPRTNEQFF
TRBV19	TRBJ2-2	.	.	TGTGCCAGTAGTATAGAGGGGGCCGGGGAGCTGTTTTTT	CASSIEGAGELFF
TRBV2	TRBJ2-7	.	.	TGTGCCAGCGGGGGAGAACAGACAGTGGAATCCGAGCAGTACTTC	CASGGEQTVESEQYF
TRBV15	TRBJ2-3	.	TRBD2	TGTGCCACTGGGACTAGCGGCACAGATACGCAGTATTTT	CATGTSGTDTQYF
TRBV4-1	TRBJ2-3	.	TRBD2	TGCGCCAGCAGCCAAGATTCGGGAGGGGCTTTTCCTAGCACAGATACGCAGTATTTT	CASSQDSGGAFPSTDTQYF
TRBV19	TRBJ1-2	.	.	TGTGCCAGTACCTATTCCGCGTCAGGGGAGATCGGCTATGGCTACACCTTC	CASTYSASGEIGYGYTF
TRBV13	TRBJ1-2	.	.	TGTGCCAGCAGCTTAGGGGTCAGACACAGAACCAACTATGGCTACACCTTC	CASSLGVRHRTNYGYTF
TRBV28	TRBJ2-7	.	TRBD2	TGTGCCAGCAGTTCGTTAGCGGGCATCTCCTACGAGCAGTACTTC	CASSSLAGISYEQYF
TRBV27	TRBJ2-2	.	TRBD1	TGTGCCAGCAGTTTAACCGGGACAGGTCGCACCGGGGAGCTGTTTTTT	CASSLTGTGRTGELFF
TRBV5-6	TRBJ2-7	.	TRBD2	TGTGCCAGCAGCTTGGAGGCTAGCGGGTGGCCCTACGAGCAGTACTTC	CASSLEASGWPYEQYF
TRBV27	TRBJ1-6	.	.	TGTGCCAGCCATAGGGGGTATAATTCACCCCTCCACTTT	CASHRGYNSPLHF
TRBV5-6	TRBJ1-1	once	TRBD1	TGTGCCAGCGGAGACAGGGGGCTATCGCCGAACACTGAAGCTTTCTTT	CASGDRGLSPNTEAFF
TRBV29-1	TRBJ1-5	.	.	TGCAGCGTTGAATCTGATAATCAGCCCCAGCATTTT	CSVESDNQPQHF
TRBV28	TRBJ2-1	once	TRBD2	TGTGCCAGCAGGGGGACTAGCGGGAGGGCCTTCTACAATGAGCAGTTCTTC	CASRGTSGRAFYNEQFF
TRBV6-5	TRBJ1-5	.	.	TGTGCCAGCAGTTACTCGATTTTTGGCGATCAGCCCCAGCATTTT	CASSYSIFGDQPQHF
TRBV28	TRBJ2-5	once	.	TGTGCCAGCAGTTTATTGGCCCGAGAGACCCAGTACTTC	CASSLLARETQYF
TRBV7-6	TRBJ2-7	.	TRBD2	TGTGCCAGCAGCTCAAAGGCGGGAGGGCCGGGTGAGCAGTACTTC	CASSSKAGGPGEQYF
TRBV19	TRBJ2-2	.	TRBD1	TGTGCCAGTAGTATAGGGACAGGGTTCGGGGAGCTGTTTTTT	CASSIGTGFGELFF
TRBV5-4	TRBJ2-7	.	.	TGTGCCAGCAGCTTGGCCGGGCGGGATCCCTACGAGCAGTACTTC	CASSLAGRDPYEQYF
TRBV6-2/TRBV6-3	TRBJ2-7	.	.	TGTGCCAGCAGTTTTAGCTACGAGCAGTACTTC	CASSFSYEQYF
TRBV6-5	TRBJ2-1	.	.	TGTGCCAGCAGTTACTCGGGAGGGGGGGAGTTCTTC	CASSYSGGGEFF
TRBV6-1	TRBJ2-7	.	TRBD2	TGTGCCAGCAGTGAATTTCGGACTAGCGGGAGGCCCAGCTCCTACGAGCAGTACTTC	CASSEFRTSGRPSSYEQYF
TRBV10-3	TRBJ1-1	.	TRBD1	TGTGCGATCACAGGGGCGAACACTGAAGCTTTCTTT	CAITGANTEAFF
TRBV19	TRBJ2-2	once	.	TGTGCCAGTAGTCTAACAGGGCCCGGGGAGCTGTTTTTT	CASSLTGPGELFF
TRBV7-9	TRBJ1-4	.	.	TGTGCCAGCAGCCCCAGCCTCGCAACTAATGAAAAACTGTTTTTT	CASSPSLATNEKLFF
TRBV5-1	TRBJ1-5	.	.	TGCGCCAGCAGCTTGGAAGGCGGACAAAATCAGCCCCAGCATTTT	CASSLEGGQNQPQHF
TRBV9	TRBJ2-1	.	TRBD2	TGTGCCAGCAGCGTAGGAGGGGGGACTAGGTTGTACAATGAGCAGTTCTTC	CASSVGGGTRLYNEQFF
TRBV18	TRBJ2-7	.	TRBD1	TGTGCCAGCTCAGCATCCCCGGGACAGGGGGATTCCTACGAGCAGTACTTC	CASSASPGQGDSYEQYF
TRBV27	TRBJ2-7	once	.	TGTGCCACCCGTGGGGCCGAGAGCGAGCAGTACTTC	CATRGAESEQYF
TRBV7-8	TRBJ2-1	.	.	TGTGCCAGCAGCTTAGTACAGATGTCGACCTACAATGAGCAGTTCTTC	CASSLVQMSTYNEQFF
TRBV18	TRBJ1-4	.	.	TGTGCCAGCTCACCACGAGGTGATGAAAAACTGTTTTTT	CASSPRGDEKLFF
TRBV5-8	TRBJ2-1	.	.	TGTGCCAGCAGCTTGGTCAGGGCCGAGGAAGATGAGCAGTTCTTC	CASSLVRAEEDEQFF
TRBV6-5	TRBJ2-2	.	.	TGTGCCAGCAGTTACGGCGCAACCGGGGAGCTGTTTTTT	CASSYGATGELFF
TRBV14	TRBJ1-4	.	.	TGTGCCAGCAGCCGACATAACAGGGAAAAACTGTTTTTT	CASSRHNREKLFF
TRBV20-1	TRBJ1-5	.	.	TGCAGTGCCCACTGGGCGGAGTCCCAGCATTTT	CSAHWAESQHF
TRBV2	TRBJ2-1	.	.	TGTGCCAGCGGGAGTAGCAATGAGCAGTTCTTC	CASGSSNEQFF
TRBV3-1/TRBV3-2	TRBJ2-2	once	.	TGTGCCAGCAGCCAAGGTACTTTATCGAACACCGGGGAGCTGTTTTTT	CASSQGTLSNTGELFF
TRBV5-1	TRBJ1-1	.	.	TGCGCCAGCAGCCGCGGCGGGGGCACTGAAGCTTTCTTT	CASSRGGGTEAFF
TRBV5-5	TRBJ1-2	.	.	TGTGCCAGCAGCTTGGAGGCTGTTGCCTATGGCTACACCTTC	CASSLEAVAYGYTF
TRBV15	TRBJ2-1	.	TRBD2	TGTGCCACCAGCAGAGTTGCGGGGGGATCCGGTGAGCAGTTCTTC	CATSRVAGGSGEQFF
TRBV16	TRBJ1-1	.	.	TGTGCCAGCAGCCAATTAAGGTCTCCCGCGGGTGAAGCTTTCTTT	CASSQLRSPAGEAFF
TRBV6-5	TRBJ2-3	.	.	TGTGCCAGCAGTTACTCCCTAGATCGCACAGATACGCAGTATTTT	CASSYSLDRTDTQYF